This passage covers 20 T cell receptor beta chains from one sample sequenced in a study of T cells after yellow fever vaccination. TCRdb reprocessed the 5' RACE reads via MiXCR and lists one record per CDR3 protein. Altogether 300,000 to 350,000 distinct CDR3 sequences are present, 7% to 9% being singletons, with the ten largest covering roughly a sixth. The source was PBMCs, collected more than 35 days after the first yellow fever vaccination. These receptors all come from a man aged 18-30 years who received the YFV17D yellow fever vaccine.

This clonotype was seen only a few times. The chain is built from TRBV25-1 and TRBJ2-6, with D unresolved. The CDR3 extends over 17 amino acids. Deletions cut 1 base from V and 4 bases from J, with 14 bases between. Germline V gene lookup returns CDR1 MGHDK and CDR2 SYGVNS. In DNA, the CDR3 is TGTGCCAGCAGTGAATTGGCCGGGTCTGGCGGGGCCAACGTCCTGACTTTC. Its protein product is CASSELAGSGGANVLTF.

Regarding this clonotype: Being one base from a much bigger clone, this may be a read error. The J gene is TRBJ1-1, the V gene TRBV19; weak D call: TRBD1 (5 bases). CDR1 and CDR2 from the germline V gene are LNHDA and SQIVND (reference sequence). This CDR3 comprises 17 residues. The CDR3 region is CASATTWVRGGRTESFF. The CDR3 region has the DNA TGTGCCAGTGCCACTACTTGGGTTAGGGGAGGGAGAACTGAATCTTTCTTT. Combining the CDR3 with reference TRBV19 and TRBJ1-1 gives the whole variable domain DGGITQSPKYLFRKEGQNVTLSCEQNLNHDAMYWYRQDPGQGLRLIYYSQIVNDFQKGDIAEGYSVSREKKESFPLTVTSAQKNPTAFYLCASATTWVRGGRTESFFGQGTRLTVV.

The chain uses TRBV4-3 and TRBJ1-5; D is unclear. The CDR3 contains 19 residues. Germline V gives CDR1 LGHNA, CDR2 YSLEER. V dropped 4 bases and J dropped 0 bases, with 22 bases sitting between them. CDR3: CASSPYFRPELYSNQPQHF. CDR3 DNA: TGCGCCAGCAGCCCATATTTCCGGCCCGAACTTTATAGCAATCAGCCCCAGCATTTT.

The table lists this clonotype with many counts. The rearrangement links TRBV12-3 or TRBV12-4 to TRBJ1-1, with D possibly matching TRBD1 (5 bases). V was cut by 2 bases and J by 0 bases, with 10 bases left in between. CDR3 length equals 15 residues. CDR3 amino acids: CASSLTGTLNTEAFF. The CDR3 nucleotides read TGTGCCAGCAGTTTAACCGGGACTTTGAACACTGAAGCTTTCTTT.

This clonotype was counted many times. This chain joins TRBV4-1 and TRBJ1-5, with 9 bases lining up with TRBD1. The CDR3 is 16 residues long. Germline lookup yields CDR1 MGHRA and CDR2 YSYEKL. The V gene end was trimmed by 3 bases and the J gene end by 3 bases; junction bases not matched to a gene: 6. Written as DNA, the CDR3 is TGCGCCAGCAGCCAGCCGGGACAGGGTCCCAATCAGCCCCAGCATTTT. Translating gives CASSQPGQGPNQPQHF.

This clonotype was detected a few times. V is TRBV18 and J is TRBJ2-1; tentative D call: TRBD2 (5 bases). The germline V and J ends were trimmed by 3 bases and 8 bases, with 14 bases remaining between them. The CDR3 contains 14 residues. From germline, CDR1 is KGHSH and CDR2 LQKENI. The CDR3 DNA follows: TGTGCCAGCTCACCTTCGGTGATCGGGGATGAGCAGTTCTTC. Encoded protein: CASSPSVIGDEQFF. Supplemented by reference TRBV18 and TRBJ2-1, the full variable domain reads NAGVMQNPRHLVRRRGQEARLRCSPMKGHSHVYWYRQLPEEGLKFMVYLQKENIIDESGMPKERFSAEFPKEGPSILRIQQVVRGDSAAYFCASSPSVIGDEQFFGPGTRLTVL.

This chain connects TRBV24-1 to TRBJ2-5; D is perhaps TRBD1 (6 bases). Germline CDR1 reads KGHDR; CDR2 reads SFDVKD. Trimming removed 2 bases at V and 5 bases at J, with 14 bases between. The CDR3 consists of 15 residues. This CDR3 is CATSDSQDSKETQYF. CDR3 sequence (DNA): TGTGCCACCAGTGATTCTCAGGACAGTAAGGAGACCCAGTACTTC.

The genes are TRBV14 and TRBJ2-7; no firm D call. CDR1 SGHDN and CDR2 FVKESK come from the germline V gene. CDR3 length equals 14 residues. V was shortened by 4 bases and J by 3 bases, with 13 bases between the two germline ends. DNA of the CDR3: TGTGCCAGCAGCCTGGCCCCCGGCGGCTACGAGCAGTACTTC. Its translation: CASSLAPGGYEQYF. The variable domain in full, completed from reference TRBV14 and TRBJ2-7, reads EAGVTQFPSHSVIEKGQTVTLRCDPISGHDNLYWYRRVMGKEIKFLLHFVKESKQDESGMPNNRFLAERTGGTYSTLKVQPAELEDSGVYFCASSLAPGGYEQYFGPGTRLTVT.

V is TRBV6-5 and J is TRBJ2-3; D is possibly TRBD1 (6 bases). With 8 bases removed from V and 3 bases from J, the gap between germline ends came to 18 bases. The germline CDR1 and CDR2 sequences are MNHEY and SVGAGI. The CDR3 covers 15 residues. The CDR3 DNA reads TGTGCCAGCTCAGTTACAATACAGGGAACAGATACGCAGTATTTT. This encodes CASSVTIQGTDTQYF.

There are a few counts of this clonotype. The chain combines TRBV19 with TRBJ2-7; TRBD1 is a possible D gene (6 bases). V lost 5 bases to trimming and J lost 4 bases, with 15 bases between them. The V gene's germline CDR1 is LNHDA and CDR2 SQIVND (reference sequence). The CDR3 loop spans 14 amino acids. The CDR3 loop is CASSAQGLPYEQYF. The CDR3, as DNA: TGTGCCAGTAGTGCTCAGGGGCTCCCTTACGAGCAGTACTTC.

The V call is TRBV5-5, the J call TRBJ2-1, with D uncertain. Trimming removed 0 bases from V and 1 base from J, with 14 bases in between. The CDR3 has 17 amino acids. CDR1 is SGHKS, CDR2 YYEKEE, per germline (reference sequence). Written as DNA, the CDR3 is TGTGCCAGCAGCTTGGCAGGTATTTCGAGGTCCTACAATGAGCAGTTCTTC. This sequence encodes CASSLAGISRSYNEQFF.

This clonotype has only a few counts. V gene TRBV4-3 combines with J gene TRBJ1-1; no reliable D call. CDR3 length equals 15 residues. The V gene lost 1 base and the J gene lost 2 bases, with 11 bases spanning the gap. Germline CDR1 and CDR2: LGHNA and YSLEER. DNA of the CDR3: TGCGCCAGCAGCCAAGTCCGAACGAGAAACACTGAAGCTTTCTTT. Encoded protein: CASSQVRTRNTEAFF.

This clonotype came up many times. V is TRBV27 and J is TRBJ2-2; D gene uncertain. The germline V and J ends were trimmed by 5 bases and 1 base, with 8 bases remaining between them. Germline CDR1 MNHEY, CDR2 SMNVEV (reference sequence). There are 14 residues in the CDR3. Here the CDR3 DNA reads TGTGCCAGCAGTCCCTACAGGAACACCGGGGAGCTGTTTTTT. This sequence encodes CASSPYRNTGELFF.

This clonotype was observed at least ten times. The chain employs TRBV19 and TRBJ2-1, with TRBD2 identical over 9 bases. There are 15 residues in the CDR3. The trim removed 3 bases at V and 2 bases at J, leaving 2 bases unmatched. The germline gives CDR1 LNHDA, CDR2 SQIVND (reference sequence). The CDR3 is CASSISGGAYNEQFF. The CDR3 DNA reads as TGTGCCAGTAGTATTAGCGGGGGCGCCTACAATGAGCAGTTCTTC.

This chain connects TRBV14 to TRBJ1-2, with 7 bases that match TRBD1. Per the germline V gene, CDR1 is SGHDN and CDR2 is FVKESK. The junction had 23 bases not matched to a gene; V was cut back by 5 bases and J by 5 bases. The CDR3 has 19 amino acids. The CDR3 spells CASSFRLSWTGVLGYGYTF. Here the CDR3 DNA reads TGTGCCAGCAGCTTCCGTCTCTCTTGGACAGGAGTCCTGGGGTATGGCTACACCTTC.

This clonotype was picked up a small number of times. CDR3 amino acids: CASTPGGTGDYNEQFF. Written as DNA, the CDR3 is TGTGCCAGCACCCCGGGGGGGACAGGAGACTACAATGAGCAGTTCTTC. V usage is TRBV7-3 and J usage is TRBJ2-1; D could derive from TRBD1 or TRBD2 (8 bases each). The V end was cut by 7 bases, the J end by 3 bases, with 19 bases between. This CDR3 region has 16 residues. Germline-derived CDR1 and CDR2 are SGHTA and FQGTGA.

This clonotype was counted a few times. V is TRBV6-5 and J is TRBJ2-2; 10 bases align to TRBD1. J lost 3 bases, V lost 5 bases, and 6 bases had no gene match. The CDR3 extends over 16 amino acids. Germline CDR1 is MNHEY and CDR2 is SVGAGI. The CDR3 region is CASSRRDRGDTGELFF. CDR3 DNA sequence: TGTGCCAGCAGTCGTCGGGACAGGGGAGACACCGGGGAGCTGTTTTTT.

Remarks on this clonotype: One junction end does not reproduce the germline sequence, and a read error may be involved. The chain combines TRBV20-1 with TRBJ1-6; tentatively, D is TRBD1 (6 bases). This CDR3 has 18 amino acids. Germline-derived CDR1 and CDR2 are DFQATT and SNEGSKA (reference sequence). The CDR3 sequence is CCARSLHGQSSYNSPLHF. The DNA for the CDR3 is TGCTGTGCTAGAAGCCTCCACGGACAGAGCTCCTATAATTCACCCCTCCACTTT.

The chain joins TRBV20-1 to TRBJ2-5, with TRBD1 as a possible D gene (5 bases). Germline lookup yields CDR1 DFQATT and CDR2 SNEGSKA (reference sequence). The CDR3 covers 13 residues. V was cut by 5 bases and J by 1 base, with 11 bases left in between. The CDR3 spells CSAFQGFQETQYF. The CDR3 region has the DNA TGCAGTGCTTTTCAGGGTTTCCAAGAGACCCAGTACTTC.

This clonotype has only a few counts. The chain combines TRBV27 with TRBJ2-3; TRBD2 might be the D (7 bases). Trimming removed 3 bases from V and 5 bases from J, with 18 bases in between. Germline-derived CDR1 and CDR2 are MNHEY and SMNVEV (reference sequence). The CDR3 length is 16 residues. CDR3 nucleotide sequence: TGTGCCAGCAGTTTTTGGGGGGGCAAGCTAGGAGATACGCAGTATTTT. Translation gives CASSFWGGKLGDTQYF.